The 19 T cell receptor beta chains below all came from one sample that was sequenced in a study of T cells in Graves' hyperthyroidism and ophthalmopathy. Researchers took RNA transcripts and amplified the TCR beta CDR3 regions from them. The study used the HTBI primer set for a first-round RT-PCR of the TCR CDR3. TCRdb reprocessed the multiplex PCR reads with MiXCR, giving one entry per CDR3 protein. The sample lists roughly 510,000 distinct CDR3 sequences; 46% were seen once. The sample consisted of peripheral blood or thyroid tissue (not recorded which). The receptors shown here come from an adult woman with Graves' disease, either hyperthyroidism or ophthalmopathy (not recorded which).

As to this clonotype: In this CDR3 the conserved last residue, phenylalanine or tryptophan, is missing, so a read error is likely. The chain is built from TRBV5-1 and TRBJ2-2; the D gene is possibly TRBD1 (5 bases). This CDR3 comprises 16 residues. Germline assignment: CDR1 SGHRS and CDR2 YFSETQ. V was shortened by 0 bases and J by 2 bases, with 11 bases between the two germline ends. The CDR3 nucleotides read TGCGCCAGCAGCTTGGGGCAGGGCGGAAACACCGGGGAGCTGTTTTCT. Translation gives CASSLGQGGNTGELFS.

As concerns this clonotype: The junction does not match germline at one end; this may be a read error. The chain uses TRBV2 and TRBJ2-7; D is perhaps TRBD1 (6 bases). CDR1 is SNHLY and CDR2 is FYNNEI in the germline V gene. CDR3 size: 13 residues. CDR3 nucleotide sequence: TGTGCCGGCAGTCGGGACAACCTCTACGAGCAGTACTTC. This sequence encodes CAGSRDNLYEQYF.

The chain carries TRBV4-1 and TRBJ1-4; D uncertain. Looked up from germline, CDR1 is MGHRA and CDR2 is YSYEKL. Trimming shortened V by 0 bases and J by 5 bases, and 10 bases separated the two germline ends. The CDR3 covers 15 residues. The CDR3 DNA reads as TGCGCCAGCAGCCAAGAAGGTACGGGAAATGAAAAACTGTTTTTT. It is translated as CASSQEGTGNEKLFF.

There are many counts of this clonotype. This chain joins TRBV2 and TRBJ2-5, with no clear D. Trimming removed 4 bases from V and 2 bases from J, with 8 bases in between. This CDR3 has 13 amino acids. CDR1 is SNHLY and CDR2 is FYNNEI in the germline V gene. CDR3 coding DNA: TGTGCCAGCAGTGCGTCGAATCAAGAGACCCAGTACTTC. Its translation: CASSASNQETQYF.

The rearrangement links TRBV7-9 to TRBJ2-7; 9 nucleotides match TRBD2. J lost 4 bases, V lost 6 bases, and 4 bases had no gene match. Germline CDR1 SEHNR, CDR2 FQNEAQ (reference sequence). The CDR3 totals 13 residues. CDR3: CASRPSGRYEQYF. As DNA, the CDR3 is TGTGCCAGCAGGCCGAGCGGGAGGTACGAGCAGTACTTC.

The chain combines TRBV2 with TRBJ2-3; TRBD2 matches at 9 bases. J was trimmed by 0 bases and V by 3 bases; bases with no gene match: 7. The CDR3 length is 17 residues. Germline V gene sequence: CDR1 SNHLY, CDR2 FYNNEI. CDR3 protein: CASSELPTSGSTDTQYF. CDR3 in DNA: TGTGCCAGCAGTGAGTTGCCGACTAGCGGTAGCACAGATACGCAGTATTTT.

This clonotype was seen repeatedly, ten times or more. The rearrangement links TRBV25-1 to TRBJ2-7; D is unresolved. CDR3 size: 12 residues. Germline CDR1 MGHDK, CDR2 SYGVNS. V gave up 4 bases and J gave up 6 bases, with 10 bases separating them. Written as DNA, the CDR3 is TGTGCCAGCAGTGTTCTTCCAGGCGAGCAGTACTTC. Its translation: CASSVLPGEQYF.

This clonotype has just one count. The CDR3 sequence is CASSFPLTANTEAFF. The CDR3 bases are TGTGCCAGCAGCTTCCCCCTGACAGCGAACACTGAAGCTTTCTTT. This chain links TRBV7-2 with TRBJ1-1, with D perhaps TRBD1 (5 bases). Germline V gene lookup returns CDR1 SGHTA and CDR2 FQGNSA. The germline V and J ends were trimmed by 3 bases and 1 base, with 12 bases remaining between them. The CDR3 totals 15 residues.

This clonotype was observed at least ten times. The gene calls are TRBV9 and TRBJ2-2; the match to TRBD2 covers 10 bases. CDR3 length: 17 residues. Germline CDR1 and CDR2: SGDLS and YYNGEE. Germline trimming cut 6 bases from V and 1 base from J; bases unmatched to any gene: 9. In nucleotides, the CDR3 is TGTGCCAGCAACCCCACGACTAGCGGGCGGAACACCGGGGAGCTGTTTTTT. The encoded protein is CASNPTTSGRNTGELFF.

To note about this clonotype: The germline gene is not matched at one end of the junction; a read error may be the cause. This chain uses TRBV7-9 with TRBJ2-7; 8 nucleotides agree with TRBD1. The CDR3 runs 15 residues. The germline CDR1 and CDR2 sequences are SEHNR and FQNEAQ (reference sequence). The CDR3 is CASSPRDRRTYGQYF. As DNA, the CDR3 is TGTGCCAGCAGCCCCCGGGACAGGAGGACCTACGGGCAGTACTTC.

This clonotype occurred many times. The chain is built from TRBV5-1 and TRBJ1-2, with 7 positions matching TRBD1. This CDR3 is built from 14 residues. Germline loops: CDR1 SGHRS, CDR2 YFSETQ. J gave up 7 bases and V 0 bases, and 6 bases lay outside the gene matches. The CDR3 DNA sequence: TGCGCCAGCAGCTTGGATGGAGGGGGCTTTGGCTACACCTTC. It yields the protein CASSLDGGGFGYTF. Together with reference TRBV5-1 and TRBJ1-2, the CDR3 gives the full variable domain: KAGVTQTPRYLIKTRGQQVTLSCSPISGHRSVSWYQQTPGQGLQFLFEYFSETQRNKGNFPGRFSGRQFSNSRSEMNVSTLELGDSALYLCASSLDGGGFGYTFGSGTRLTVV.

The chain is built from TRBV19 and TRBJ1-1, with TRBD1 matching over 9 bases. The CDR3 totals 16 residues. CDR1 LNHDA and CDR2 SQIVND come from the germline V gene (reference sequence). The junction had 12 bases not matched to a gene; V was cut back by 6 bases and J by 4 bases. CDR3 amino acids: CASSRRTGVGGTEAFF. The CDR3 DNA follows: TGTGCCAGTAGCCGACGGACAGGGGTGGGTGGCACTGAAGCTTTCTTT.

This clonotype was found a few times. It may be a read error: a sequence one base away is much more abundant. The chain employs TRBV20-1 and TRBJ1-4; a possible D gene is TRBD1 (6 bases). CDR1 is DFQATT and CDR2 is SNEGSKA in the germline V gene (reference sequence). With 4 bases removed from V and 4 bases from J, the gap between germline ends came to 16 bases. CDR3 length: 15 amino acids. DNA of the CDR3: TGCAGTGCTAAGAGACAGGAAGGTATTAATGAAAAACTGTTTTTT. Translation gives CSAKRQEGINEKLFF.

This clonotype was observed at least ten times. The rearrangement links TRBV19 to TRBJ1-1; D is possibly TRBD1 (6 bases). The CDR3 is 15 amino acids. Germline V gives CDR1 LNHDA, CDR2 SQIVND (reference sequence). Trimming cost V 9 bases and J 0 bases, with 17 bases left between them. This CDR3 reads CASHRDKRMNTEAFF. In DNA form, the CDR3 reads TGTGCCAGCCACCGGGACAAGAGAATGAACACTGAAGCTTTCTTT. Full variable domain (outside the CDR3, taken from reference TRBV19 and TRBJ1-1): DGGITQSPKYLFRKEGQNVTLSCEQNLNHDAMYWYRQDPGQGLRLIYYSQIVNDFQKGDIAEGYSVSREKKESFPLTVTSAQKNPTAFYLCASHRDKRMNTEAFFGQGTRLTVV.

This clonotype was observed at least ten times. The chain couples TRBV20-1 to TRBJ2-7; TRBD1 might be the D (6 bases). With 2 bases removed from V and 5 bases from J, the gap between germline ends came to 16 bases. Germline values: CDR1 DFQATT, CDR2 SNEGSKA (reference sequence). This CDR3 is built from 14 residues. CDR3 protein: CSARTTGIWNEQYF. Here the CDR3 DNA reads TGCAGTGCTAGAACCACAGGGATCTGGAACGAGCAGTACTTC.

Note on this clonotype: It may be a read error: a sequence one base away is much more abundant. The chain has TRBV6-5 and TRBJ2-2; tentatively, D is TRBD2 (5 bases). This CDR3 contains 15 residues. Germline assignment: CDR1 MNHEY and CDR2 SVGAGI. Trimming removed 1 base at V and 7 bases at J, with 13 bases between. The CDR3 protein is CASSYLGSSGGELFF. The CDR3 DNA sequence: TGTGCCAGCAGTTACTTAGGGAGTTCCGGCGGGGAGCTGTTTTTT.

The rearrangement links TRBV4-2 to TRBJ2-2, with 10 positions matching TRBD1. This CDR3 has 16 amino acids. Germline V gives CDR1 LGHNA, CDR2 YNFKEQ. The V and J ends lost 0 bases and 6 bases, in that order; junction bases with no gene match: 4. Written as DNA, the CDR3 is TGTGCCAGCAGCCAAGAGACAGGGGGCCTCGCCGGGGAGCTGTTTTTT. It is translated as CASSQETGGLAGELFF.

The chain's CDR3 is CSVVGSFDYGYTF. The CDR3 coding sequence is TGCAGCGTTGTAGGGAGTTTCGACTATGGCTACACCTTC. The rearrangement joins TRBV29-1 to TRBJ1-2; D gene uncertain. Germline V CDR1 and CDR2: SQVTM, ANQGSEA. This CDR3 has 13 amino acids. V was shortened by 4 bases and J by 3 bases, with 12 bases between the two germline ends.

This clonotype has at least ten counts. The chain carries TRBV7-3 and TRBJ2-5; D gene uncertain. CDR3 size: 13 residues. The V end lost 5 bases, the J end lost 5 bases, and 12 bases lay between the germline ends. In germline, CDR1 is SGHTA, CDR2 FQGTGA. CDR3 region: CASSKGLGETQYF. CDR3 DNA sequence: TGTGCCAGCAGCAAAGGGTTGGGGGAGACCCAGTACTTC.